This T cell receptor (beta chain) derives from a study of OX40 agonist ivuxolimab in advanced cancers. Study overall: Patients were given ivuxolimab, an antibody that agonizes OX40 (CD134). Antecedent anti-PD-1, anti-PD-L1 or anti-CTLA-4 therapy was permissible, with roughly 40% having received some.

Clones were read by immunoSEQ multiplex PCR, and TCRdb kept only the in-frame ones, dropping some. Found here are more than 35,000 clones, roughly 90% of them singletons; the top ten hold about 0.6%. General observations from the study: Average numbers of expanded clones were greater in CD8+ T cells than in CD4+.

V dropped 3 bases and J dropped 1 base, with 9 bases sitting between them. CDR3 length: 14 residues. Germline lookup yields CDR1 SGDLS and CDR2 YYNGEE. The sample holds a few counts of this clone. Its antigen is not identified. V gene TRBV9 combines with J gene TRBJ2-3, with unresolved D. This receptor was identified in an adult with an advanced solid tumor such as melanoma, head and neck, liver or kidney cancer. The sample was CD4+ or CD8+ T cells sorted from blood, taken in a trial of the OX40 agonist ivuxolimab. The CDR3 loop reads CASSGPGRTDTQYF. CDR3 sequence (DNA): TGTGCCAGCAGCGGACCCGGGCGCACAGATACGCAGTATTTT. Using reference TRBV9 and TRBJ2-3 for the parts outside the CDR3, the full variable domain is DSGVTQTPKHLITATGQRVTLRCSPRSGDLSVYWYQQSLDQGLQFLIQYYNGEERAKGNILERFSAQQFPDLHSELNLSSLELGDSALYFCASSGPGRTDTQYFGPGTRLTVL.